This T cell receptor beta chain stems from a study of control samples from healthy donors and cancer patients. The data were produced by immunoSEQ multiplex PCR, yet TCRdb's version contains in-frame clones alone and is incomplete. This sample has approximately 140,000 clones, with just under 90% found just once. This clonotype was obtained from a man in his fifties or sixties with head and neck cancer. Sequenced sample: PBMCs.

CDR3 coding DNA: TGCGCCAGCAGCCACCCCGGGACTAGCGGGAGAAATGGATGGGATGAGCAGTTCTTC. Translated, it gives CASSHPGTSGRNGWDEQFF. This chain connects TRBV4-1 to TRBJ2-1, with 14 bases aligning to TRBD2. Trimming at V came to 3 bases and at J to 8 bases, leaving 15 bases not matched to a gene. CDR1 and CDR2 from the germline V gene are MGHRA and YSYEKL. This CDR3 comprises 19 residues.